These 17 T cell receptor beta chains share one sample of origin, sequenced in a study of shared clonotypes between healthy human individuals. The assay was immunoSEQ multiplex PCR, and TCRdb's table has in-frame clones only and misses some. Altogether hundreds of thousands of clones are present, around 78% being singletons, with the ten largest covering approximately 12%. The specimen was PBMCs. These receptors all stem from a woman aged 40 to 50 in good health. Some clones in this sample may be carry-over from other donors' samples.

CDR3 DNA: TGCAGCGTTGACGGGATCAAGGCTGAGCAGTTCTTC. This translates into CSVDGIKAEQFF. The gene calls are TRBV29-1 and TRBJ2-1; maybe TRBD2 (5 bases). Trimming removed 3 bases at V and 9 bases at J, with 12 bases between. CDR3 length: 12 residues. Germline lookup yields CDR1 SQVTM and CDR2 ANQGSEA.

The J gene is TRBJ1-1, the V gene TRBV19, with a weak D call TRBD1 (6 bases). CDR1 and CDR2 (germline): LNHDA, SQIVND (reference sequence). Trimming took 4 bases from V and 6 from J, leaving 15 bases between them. CDR3 length equals 14 residues. CDR3 region: CASSTPTGRSEAFF. CDR3 bases: TGTGCCAGTAGTACCCCCACAGGGAGGTCTGAAGCTTTCTTT.

The table lists this clone with a count of one. The chain recombines TRBV10-3 with TRBJ2-3, with D perhaps TRBD1 or TRBD2 (5 bases each). The length of the CDR3 is 15 residues. Looked up from germline, CDR1 is ENHRY and CDR2 is SYGVKD. V was clipped by 6 bases and J by 1 base, with 14 bases between them. The CDR3 coding sequence is TGTGCCATCAGAAGGGACCAGGATGGCACAGATACGCAGTATTTT. Translating gives CAIRRDQDGTDTQYF.

In this sample, this clone turned up a few times. The CDR3 reads CASSSFPDSEAFF. The CDR3 bases are TGTGCCAGCAGCTCTTTCCCGGACAGTGAAGCTTTCTTT. V and J are TRBV7-3 and TRBJ1-1; tentative D call: TRBD1 (6 bases). This CDR3 contains 13 residues. Germline CDR1 is SGHTA and CDR2 is FQGTGA. Trimming shortened V by 4 bases and J by 7 bases, and 13 bases separated the two germline ends. The entire variable domain, with the rest obtained from reference TRBV7-3 and TRBJ1-1, is as follows: GAGVSQTPSNKVTEKGKYVELRCDPISGHTALYWYRQSLGQGPEFLIYFQGTGAADDSGLPNDRFFAVRPEGSVSTLKIQRTERGDSAVYLCASSSFPDSEAFFGQGTRLTVV.

This rearrangement joins TRBV5-4 to TRBJ1-2; 10 positions match TRBD1. This CDR3 is built from 15 residues. Unmatched junction bases numbered 4, after V lost 3 bases and J lost 2 bases. Germline loops: CDR1 SGHNT, CDR2 YYREEE (reference sequence). The CDR3 bases are TGTGCCAGCAGCTCCCCGGGACAGGGGAACTATGGCTACACCTTC. As protein: CASSSPGQGNYGYTF. Combining the CDR3 with reference TRBV5-4 and TRBJ1-2 gives the whole variable domain ETGVTQSPTHLIKTRGQQVTLRCSSQSGHNTVSWYQQALGQGPQFIFQYYREEENGRGNFPPRFSGLQFPNYSSELNVNALELDDSALYLCASSSPGQGNYGYTFGSGTRLTVV.

The chain joins TRBV5-1 to TRBJ1-2; no definite D call. From germline, CDR1 is SGHRS and CDR2 YFSETQ. This CDR3 is built from 13 residues. The ends were cut back, 0 bases at V and 5 bases at J, with 8 bases in the middle. CDR3 DNA sequence: TGCGCCAGCAGCTTGGTCGCCGGATATGGCTACACCTTC. Translated, it gives CASSLVAGYGYTF. Looking up the rest from reference TRBV5-1 and TRBJ1-2 gives the full variable domain: KAGVTQTPRYLIKTRGQQVTLSCSPISGHRSVSWYQQTPGQGLQFLFEYFSETQRNKGNFPGRFSGRQFSNSRSEMNVSTLELGDSALYLCASSLVAGYGYTFGSGTRLTVV.

The chain carries TRBV28 and TRBJ2-1; 8 bases are a match to TRBD2. Germline assignment: CDR1 MDHEN and CDR2 SYDVKM. This CDR3 is 16 amino acids long. V dropped 5 bases and J dropped 0; count of bases not matched to a gene: 6. The CDR3 DNA follows: TGTGCCAGCAGTCTACTAGCGGCAAGCTCCTACAATGAGCAGTTCTTC. Protein: CASSLLAASSYNEQFF. Filled out from reference TRBV28 and TRBJ2-1, the complete variable domain reads DVKVTQSSRYLVKRTGEKVFLECVQDMDHENMFWYRQDPGLGLRLIYFSYDVKMKEKGDIPEGYSVSREKKERFSLILESASTNQTSMYLCASSLLAASSYNEQFFGPGTRLTVL.

The J gene is TRBJ1-2, the V gene TRBV14, with TRBD1 identical over 7 bases. V lost 4 bases to trimming and J lost 4 bases; unmatched junction nucleotides: 3. The CDR3 runs to 13 residues. Germline-derived CDR1 and CDR2 are SGHDN and FVKESK. CDR3: CASSPNRGYGYTF. The CDR3 DNA is TGTGCCAGCAGCCCAAACAGGGGCTATGGCTACACCTTC.

This clone was seen a handful of times. V and J are TRBV30 and TRBJ1-1, with D tentatively TRBD1 (5 bases). This CDR3 region has 13 residues. CDR1 and CDR2 from the germline V gene are GTSNPN and SVGIG (reference sequence). Trimming removed 3 bases at V and 3 bases at J, with 11 bases between. CDR3 DNA sequence: TGTGCCTGGAGCGGAGACAGTGACACTGAAGCTTTCTTT. This codes for CAWSGDSDTEAFF.

The rearrangement links TRBV7-2 to TRBJ2-1, with D possibly being TRBD2 (6 bases). CDR3 size: 16 residues. Germline V gene lookup returns CDR1 SGHTA and CDR2 FQGNSA. Trimming removed 0 bases from V and 5 bases from J, with 14 bases in between. The CDR3 coding sequence is TGTGCCAGCAGCTTAGCTGGGACTCCCGGCCACAATGAGCAGTTCTTC. Translating it yields CASSLAGTPGHNEQFF.

The rearrangement links TRBV27 to TRBJ1-5; possible D gene TRBD1, 6 bases. With 8 bases removed from V and 7 bases from J, the gap between germline ends came to 18 bases. CDR1 is MNHEY, CDR2 SMNVEV, per germline (reference sequence). The CDR3 is 14 residues long. The CDR3 DNA follows: TGTGCCAGCTATTCCAGGGGTTGGTGGCAGCCCCAGCATTTT. It encodes CASYSRGWWQPQHF.

Note on this clone: Mismatch with germline at one junction end may stem from a read error. The chain combines TRBV30 with TRBJ1-2; possibly TRBD1 for D (6 bases). The germline V gene has CDR1 GTSNPN and CDR2 SVGIG (reference sequence). This CDR3 has 13 residues. CDR3 in amino acids: CAWSINGGYDYTF. Here the CDR3 DNA reads TGTGCCTGGAGTATAAATGGGGGCTATGACTACACCTTC.

This clone turned up a few times. This chain uses TRBV5-4 with TRBJ2-7; D unresolved. The CDR3 has 12 residues. V gave up 3 bases and J gave up 4 bases, with 8 bases separating them. Germline V gives CDR1 SGHNT, CDR2 YYREEE (reference sequence). CDR3 bases: TGTGCCAGCAGCTCACGAGGATACGAGCAGTACTTC. Translating it yields CASSSRGYEQYF. The full variable domain, in which reference TRBV5-4 and TRBJ2-7 provide the parts outside the CDR3, is ETGVTQSPTHLIKTRGQQVTLRCSSQSGHNTVSWYQQALGQGPQFIFQYYREEENGRGNFPPRFSGLQFPNYSSELNVNALELDDSALYLCASSSRGYEQYFGPGTRLTVT.

This clone was seen only a few times. The CDR3 nucleotides read TGTGCCAGCAGCCAAAACAGGGATAACTATGGCTACACCTTC. Amino acid sequence: CASSQNRDNYGYTF. This chain uses TRBV7-2 with TRBJ1-2; D might be TRBD1 (6 bases). The V gene's germline CDR1 is SGHTA and CDR2 FQGNSA. This CDR3 is built from 14 residues. V was cut by 5 bases and J by 1 base, with 11 bases left in between. The full variable domain, completed using reference TRBV7-2 and TRBJ1-2, is GAGVSQSPSNKVTEKGKDVELRCDPISGHTALYWYRQSLGQGLEFLIYFQGNSAPDKSGLPSDRFSAERTGGSVSTLTIQRTQQEDSAVYLCASSQNRDNYGYTFGSGTRLTVV.

The genes are TRBV2 and TRBJ1-2; no definite D call. Germline lookup yields CDR1 SNHLY and CDR2 FYNNEI. This CDR3 region has 13 residues. V dropped 4 bases and J dropped 6 bases, with 12 bases sitting between them. The CDR3 sequence is CASSGRELHGYTF. The CDR3 bases are TGTGCCAGCAGTGGGAGGGAATTACATGGCTACACCTTC.

The chain is built from TRBV19 and TRBJ1-5; the D is unclear. CDR1 LNHDA and CDR2 SQIVND come from the germline V gene (reference sequence). This CDR3 region has 14 residues. Between the trimmed V and J ends, which lost 5 bases and 7 bases, there was a span of 15 bases. CDR3 DNA sequence: TGTGCCAGTAGTCGGGCCCGCCTGGGCCAGCCCCAGCATTTT. It translates to CASSRARLGQPQHF.

The chain has TRBV2 and TRBJ1-1, with a tentative D call TRBD1 (5 bases). The CDR3 loop spans 14 amino acids. Germline loops: CDR1 SNHLY, CDR2 FYNNEI. V lost 3 bases and J lost 4, with 12 bases in between. CDR3 in amino acids: CASSESQGPTEAFF. In DNA form, the CDR3 reads TGTGCCAGCAGTGAGTCCCAGGGTCCCACTGAAGCTTTCTTT.